This entry features one TCR beta chain sequence. Its target is unknown. V was shortened by 2 bases and J by 8 bases, with 11 bases between the two germline ends. The CDR3 is 13 residues long. The germline CDR1 and CDR2 sequences are SGHRS and YFSETQ. This entry belongs to a study of Ad26.COV2.S vaccination and SARS-CoV-2 variants. Study at large: In the study, Ad26.COV2.S was injected intramuscularly once, or twice 56 days apart.

Treatment noted: around 19 received Ad26.COV2.S at low or high dose, single or two shots; 5 received placebo; per-sample allocation not given. Material that was analyzed had been drawn on day 63 after the first vaccine or placebo injection. Boston provided a donor who was an adult aged 18-55 years. Assay used: immunoSEQ multiplex PCR; TCRdb lists only in-frame clones, some missing. The sample lists roughly 460,000 clones; 70% to 90% were seen once. Findings and limits, study-wide: Similar non-spike TCR breadth was observed in recipients of vaccine and of placebo.

The rearrangement uses TRBV5-1 and TRBJ1-3; D possibly corresponds to TRBD1 (5 bases). The specimen was peripheral blood, collected in a trial of Ad26.COV2.S vaccine versus placebo. This TCR came from a person aged 18 to 59 who received the Ad26.COV2.S COVID-19 vaccine or a placebo. CDR3 region: CASSFGQGDTIYF. The DNA for the CDR3 is TGCGCCAGCAGCTTTGGTCAGGGAGACACCATATATTTT.